This T cell receptor beta chain was captured in a study of control samples from healthy donors and cancer patients. Generated by immunoSEQ multiplex PCR, the TCRdb table keeps only in-frame clones and is missing some. The sample holds roughly 120,000 clones; about nine tenths are singletons and the top ten take 6.5% to 9%. V lost 2 bases to trimming and J lost 8 bases, with 6 bases between them. Germline loops: CDR1 MNHEY, CDR2 SMNVEV (reference sequence). The CDR3 runs to 11 residues. The receptor was isolated from a woman between 18 and 29 years old in good health. Sequencing was done on a sample of blood. This chain joins TRBV27 and TRBJ2-5; D call uncertain. CDR3 nucleotide sequence: TGTGCCAGCAGTTTAAAAGGAACCCAGTACTTC. The encoded protein is CASSLKGTQYF.